The T cell receptor (beta chain) under discussion was sequenced for a study of blood T cell repertoires in COVID-19. Germline CDR1 and CDR2: LNHDA and SQIVND (reference sequence). This CDR3 contains 17 residues. Trimming shortened V by 3 bases and J by 5 bases, and 22 bases separated the two germline ends. The method was immunoSEQ multiplex PCR; TCRdb's version includes in-frame clones alone and lacks a portion of them. Altogether tens of thousands of clones are present, approximately 78% being singletons, with the ten largest covering 15% to 20%. This TCR derives from a woman aged 60-75 years with acute or convalescent COVID-19. Specimen: peripheral blood. V usage is TRBV19 and J usage is TRBJ1-1, with D possibly TRBD1 on 5 matching bases. The CDR3 spells CASSIFGRGAGRTEAFF. The CDR3 bases are TGTGCCAGTAGTATCTTTGGCCGAGGGGCCGGGAGGACTGAAGCTTTCTTT. Full variable domain (rest looked up from reference TRBV19 and TRBJ1-1): DGGITQSPKYLFRKEGQNVTLSCEQNLNHDAMYWYRQDPGQGLRLIYYSQIVNDFQKGDIAEGYSVSREKKESFPLTVTSAQKNPTAFYLCASSIFGRGAGRTEAFFGQGTRLTVV.